This TCR beta chain was documented in a study of cytomegalovirus exposure and HLA in healthy donors. V was clipped by 4 bases and J by 5 bases; unmatched bases: 10. Germline V gives CDR1 SGHRS, CDR2 YFSETQ. The CDR3 spans 15 residues. Both 60 Vbeta primers and 13 Jbeta primers went into the PCR. Sequencing was performed with immunoSEQ multiplex PCR; in TCRdb, only in-frame clones are kept and a portion is missing. Of fewer than 250,000 clones listed, roughly 80% are singletons. Study outcomes and limitations: A later analysis, which compared TCR beta chains of equal frequency, found the HLA-associated ones more clonally expanded. In a later analysis, the majority of CMV-associated beta chains seemingly showed HLA restriction. When analyzed later, a missense DCLRE1C variant was found to be linked to TCR beta V- and J-gene trimming. Listed as cytomegalovirus-associated were over 150 TCR beta chains.

For this clone: Its antigen remains unknown.

The sequence derives from a woman under 30 in good health and CMV-seronegative. The chain carries TRBV5-1 and TRBJ1-2; TRBD1 aligns across 8 bases. Material for sequencing was PBMCs. CDR3 in DNA: TGCGCCAGCAGCGCCACAGGGGGTCTCAGGTATGGCTACACCTTC. It codes for CASSATGGLRYGYTF.